The 13 T cell receptor beta chains below were found in one sample sequenced in a study of vaccination and CD4 T cells after COVID-19. Cultured CD4+ T-cell DNA underwent Oncomine TCR Beta short-read sequencing. TCRdb independently ran MiXCR on the PCR reads; one entry per CDR3 protein. The table records fewer than 8,000 distinct CDR3 sequences, about 54% of them present only once. Antigens of these TCRs are unknown. As for treatment: approximately 9-day PBMC culture with coronavirus spike peptide pools or control peptides (ViraFEST assay). Source material: CD4+ T cells from blood, cultured in vitro. The receptors shown here come from a human donor who had recovered from COVID-19.

The J gene is TRBJ1-2, the V gene TRBV29-1; D remains unclear. The V and J ends lost 7 bases and 6 bases respectively, with 21 bases between them. This CDR3 region has 14 residues. Germline CDR1 reads SQVTM; CDR2 reads ANQGSEA. The CDR3: CSAGFETHGDGYTF. For the CDR3, the DNA is TGCAGCGCCGGATTTGAGACACACGGGGATGGCTACACCTTC.

The chain joins TRBV2 to TRBJ1-5; D is unresolved. This CDR3 spans 14 amino acids. V lost 8 bases and J lost 0, with 11 bases in between. Germline CDR1 SNHLY, CDR2 FYNNEI. The CDR3 loop is CASSGLHSNQPQHF. In DNA form, the CDR3 reads TGTGCCAGCTCGGGCTTACATAGCAATCAGCCCCAGCATTTT.

The chain couples TRBV20-1 to TRBJ1-6, with a weak D call TRBD1 (5 bases). Per the germline V gene, CDR1 is DFQATT and CDR2 is SNEGSKA (reference sequence). This CDR3 region has 15 residues. Between the trimmed V and J ends, which lost 3 bases and 3 bases, there was a span of 12 bases. The CDR3 protein is CSARETGGYNSPLHF. The CDR3 DNA follows: TGCAGTGCTAGGGAGACTGGGGGCTATAATTCACCCCTCCACTTT.

This clonotype appeared a few times. The genes are TRBV28 and TRBJ2-7, with D possibly matching TRBD1 (7 bases). The CDR3 loop spans 14 amino acids. CDR1 MDHEN and CDR2 SYDVKM come from the germline V gene. V gave up 4 bases and J gave up 5 bases, with 15 bases separating them. CDR3 residues: CASSSGGGADEQYF. The CDR3, as DNA: TGTGCCAGCAGTTCTGGAGGGGGCGCGGACGAGCAGTACTTC.

This chain links TRBV7-8 with TRBJ2-1; D is ambiguous. V shed 5 bases and J shed 6 bases, with 14 bases lying between them. This CDR3 has 14 residues. Germline V gene lookup returns CDR1 SGHVS and CDR2 FQNEAQ. CDR3 in DNA: TGTGCCAGCAGCCCCTTCTCGATAGCCAATGAGCAGTTCTTC. Residues: CASSPFSIANEQFF. Full variable domain (outside the CDR3, taken from reference TRBV7-8 and TRBJ2-1): GAGVSQSPRYKVAKRGQDVALRCDPISGHVSLFWYQQALGQGPEFLTYFQNEAQLDKSGLPSDRFFAERPEGSVSTLKIQRTQQEDSAVYLCASSPFSIANEQFFGPGTRLTVL.

This clonotype has a handful of counts. V usage is TRBV6-1 and J usage is TRBJ1-5; D not certain. The V and J ends lost 8 bases and 7 bases respectively, with 15 bases between them. The CDR3 contains 13 residues. CDR1 is MNHNS and CDR2 is SASEGT in the germline V gene. The CDR3 reads CASGVGSWQPQHF. The CDR3 DNA follows: TGTGCCAGCGGGGTGGGTTCATGGCAGCCCCAGCATTTT.

This sequence joins TRBV6-5 and TRBJ1-4, with D hard to call. Germline V gene data show CDR1 as MNHEY and CDR2 as SVGAGI. The ends were cut back, 6 bases at V and 4 bases at J, with 12 bases in the middle. This CDR3 spans 14 amino acids. The chain's CDR3 is CASSYGPNNEKLFF. As DNA, the CDR3 is TGTGCCAGCAGCTACGGACCAAATAATGAAAAACTGTTTTTT.

This clonotype was picked up one time. The V and J genes are TRBV7-2 and TRBJ2-1; TRBD2 agrees at 12 bases. With V trimmed by 5 bases and J by 0 bases, 5 bases remained unmatched. The CDR3 covers 17 residues. Germline V gives CDR1 SGHTA, CDR2 FQGNSA. CDR3 protein: CASSPTSGGISYNEQFF. DNA of the CDR3: TGTGCCAGCAGCCCCACTAGCGGGGGGATCTCCTACAATGAGCAGTTCTTC.

Regarding this clonotype: Mismatch with germline at one junction end may stem from a read error. The chain couples TRBV20-1 to TRBJ1-5; tentatively, D is TRBD1 (5 bases). Germline CDR1 DFQATT, CDR2 SNEGSKA (reference sequence). This CDR3 is built from 16 residues. Written as DNA, the CDR3 is TGCAGTGCTAGAGATTCCGGTCAGGGCTGGAATCGGCCCCAGCATTTT. Translation gives CSARDSGQGWNRPQHF.

This clonotype was counted once. The CDR3 protein is CASSSETTGPNTEAFF. The CDR3 coding sequence is TGCGCCAGCAGCTCCGAAACCACAGGGCCGAACACTGAAGCTTTCTTT. This rearrangement joins TRBV5-1 to TRBJ1-1; D is perhaps TRBD1 (6 bases). The CDR3 length is 16 residues. Trimming took off 3 bases at V and 1 base at J, with 16 bases between the two ends. Germline V CDR1 and CDR2: SGHRS, YFSETQ.

The chain is built from TRBV6-2 or TRBV6-3 and TRBJ1-5; possibly TRBD1 for D (5 bases). V shed 4 bases and J shed 11 bases, with 15 bases lying between them. This CDR3 contains 13 residues. The germline V gene encodes CDR1 MNHEY and CDR2 SVGEGT. CDR3 amino acids: CASSWGSNQAQHF. As DNA, the CDR3 is TGTGCCAGCAGTTGGGGGTCAAATCAAGCCCAGCATTTT.

The chain uses TRBV7-3 and TRBJ1-6; 7 bases map to TRBD1. The germline gives CDR1 SGHTA, CDR2 FQGTGA. Trimming cost V 3 bases and J 5 bases; bases outside gene matches: 4. CDR3 size: 15 residues. The CDR3 DNA follows: TGTGCCAGCAGCTTTACGACAGGGCATAATTCACCCCTCCACTTT. This codes for CASSFTTGHNSPLHF.

This clonotype was seen more than once but under ten times. The chain recombines TRBV7-8 with TRBJ2-7; D may be TRBD2 (6 bases). Germline values: CDR1 SGHVS, CDR2 FQNEAQ. The V and J ends lost 6 bases and 0 bases respectively, with 15 bases between them. The length of the CDR3 is 15 residues. The CDR3: CASRLTVGGSYEQYF. The CDR3 coding sequence is TGTGCCAGCAGGTTGACAGTGGGGGGCTCCTACGAGCAGTACTTC.